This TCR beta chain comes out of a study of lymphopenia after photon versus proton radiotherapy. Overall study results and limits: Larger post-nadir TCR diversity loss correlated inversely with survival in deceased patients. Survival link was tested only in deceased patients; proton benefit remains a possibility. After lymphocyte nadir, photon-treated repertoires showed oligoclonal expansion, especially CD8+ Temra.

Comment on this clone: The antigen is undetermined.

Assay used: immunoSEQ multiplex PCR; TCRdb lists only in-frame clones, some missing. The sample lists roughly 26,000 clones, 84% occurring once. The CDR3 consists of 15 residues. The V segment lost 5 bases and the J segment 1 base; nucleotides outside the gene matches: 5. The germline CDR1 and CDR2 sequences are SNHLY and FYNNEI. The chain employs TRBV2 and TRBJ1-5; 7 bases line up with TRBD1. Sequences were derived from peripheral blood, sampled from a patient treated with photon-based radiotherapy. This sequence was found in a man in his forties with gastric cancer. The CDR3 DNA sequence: TGTGCCAGCAGTCGACAGGGTCGGAGCAATCAGCCCCAGCATTTT. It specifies CASSRQGRSNQPQHF.